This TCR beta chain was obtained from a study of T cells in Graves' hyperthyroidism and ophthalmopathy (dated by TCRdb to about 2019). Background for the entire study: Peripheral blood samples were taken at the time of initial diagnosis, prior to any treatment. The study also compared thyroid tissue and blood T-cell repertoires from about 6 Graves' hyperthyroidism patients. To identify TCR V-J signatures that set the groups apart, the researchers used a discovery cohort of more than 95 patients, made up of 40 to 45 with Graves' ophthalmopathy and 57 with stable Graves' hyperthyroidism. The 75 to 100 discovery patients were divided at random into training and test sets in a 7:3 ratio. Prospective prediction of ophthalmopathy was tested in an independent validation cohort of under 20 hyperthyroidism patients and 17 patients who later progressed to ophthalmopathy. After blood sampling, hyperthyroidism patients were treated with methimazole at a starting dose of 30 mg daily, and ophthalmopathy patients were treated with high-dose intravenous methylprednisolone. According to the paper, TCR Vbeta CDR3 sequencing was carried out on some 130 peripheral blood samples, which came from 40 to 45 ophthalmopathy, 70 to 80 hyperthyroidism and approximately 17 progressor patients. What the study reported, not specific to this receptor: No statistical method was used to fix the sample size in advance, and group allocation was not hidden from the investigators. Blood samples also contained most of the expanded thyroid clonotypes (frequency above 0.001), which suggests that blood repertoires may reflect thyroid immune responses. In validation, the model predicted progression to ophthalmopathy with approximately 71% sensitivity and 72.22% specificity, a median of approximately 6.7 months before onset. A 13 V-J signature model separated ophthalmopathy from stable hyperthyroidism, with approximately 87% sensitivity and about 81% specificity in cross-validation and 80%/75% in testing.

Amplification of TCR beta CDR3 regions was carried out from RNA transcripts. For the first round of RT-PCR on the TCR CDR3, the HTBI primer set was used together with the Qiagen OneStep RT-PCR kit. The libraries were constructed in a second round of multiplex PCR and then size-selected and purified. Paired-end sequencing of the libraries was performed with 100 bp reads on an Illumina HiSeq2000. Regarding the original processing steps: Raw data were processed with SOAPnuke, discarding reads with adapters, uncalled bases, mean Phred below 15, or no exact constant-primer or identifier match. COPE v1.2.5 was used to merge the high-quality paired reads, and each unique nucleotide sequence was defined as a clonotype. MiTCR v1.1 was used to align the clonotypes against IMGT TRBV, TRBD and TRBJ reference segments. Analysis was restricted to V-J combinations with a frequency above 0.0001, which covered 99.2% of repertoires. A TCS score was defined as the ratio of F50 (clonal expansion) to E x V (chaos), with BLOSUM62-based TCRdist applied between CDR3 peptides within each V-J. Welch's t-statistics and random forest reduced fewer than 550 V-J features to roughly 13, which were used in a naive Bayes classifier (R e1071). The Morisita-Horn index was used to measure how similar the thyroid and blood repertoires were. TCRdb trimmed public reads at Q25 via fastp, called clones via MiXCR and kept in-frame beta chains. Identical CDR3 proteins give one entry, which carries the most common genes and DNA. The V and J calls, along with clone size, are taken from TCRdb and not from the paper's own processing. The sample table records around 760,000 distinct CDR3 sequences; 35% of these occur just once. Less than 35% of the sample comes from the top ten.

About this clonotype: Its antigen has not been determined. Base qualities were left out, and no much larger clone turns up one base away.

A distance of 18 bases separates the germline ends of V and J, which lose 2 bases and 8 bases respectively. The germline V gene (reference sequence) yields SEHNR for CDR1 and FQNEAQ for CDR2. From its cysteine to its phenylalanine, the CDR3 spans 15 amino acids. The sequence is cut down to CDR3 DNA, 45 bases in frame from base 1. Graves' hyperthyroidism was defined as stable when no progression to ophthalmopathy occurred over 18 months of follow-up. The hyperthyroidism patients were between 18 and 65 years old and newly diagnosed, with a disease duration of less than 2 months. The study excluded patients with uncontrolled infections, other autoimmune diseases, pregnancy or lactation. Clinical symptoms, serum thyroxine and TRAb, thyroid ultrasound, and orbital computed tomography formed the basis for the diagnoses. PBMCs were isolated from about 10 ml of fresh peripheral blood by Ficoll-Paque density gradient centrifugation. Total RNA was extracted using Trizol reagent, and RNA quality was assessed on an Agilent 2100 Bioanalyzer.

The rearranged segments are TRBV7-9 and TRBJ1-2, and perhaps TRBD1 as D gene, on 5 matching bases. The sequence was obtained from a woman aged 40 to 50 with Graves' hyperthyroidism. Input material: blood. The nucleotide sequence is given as TGTGCCAGCAGCTTATCGGGGGTGACTCCCCCGGGCTACACCTTC. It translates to CASSLSGVTPPGYTF.